One and the same sample provided the 32 T cell receptor beta chains below, sequenced in a study of cytomegalovirus exposure and HLA in healthy donors. The PCR made use of 60 Vbeta and 13 Jbeta primers. Some clones are missing from TCRdb's copy, which holds only in-frame ones; the method was immunoSEQ multiplex PCR. The sample carries around 200,000 clones, more than 65% recorded once. The sequencing sample was made of PBMCs. The source is a man aged 45 to 65 in good health and CMV-seronegative.

The chain is built from TRBV7-2 and TRBJ2-5, with unresolved D. Between the trimmed V and J ends, which lost 2 bases and 5 bases, there was a span of 15 bases. Germline V gene sequence: CDR1 SGHTA, CDR2 FQGNSA. This CDR3 comprises 15 residues. CDR3: CASSLQFFPEETQYF. The CDR3 nucleotides read TGTGCCAGCAGCTTACAATTTTTTCCCGAGGAGACCCAGTACTTC.

This clone was counted once. The V gene is TRBV7-3, the J gene TRBJ2-3, with a tentative D call TRBD2 (6 bases). Germline V gene data show CDR1 as SGHTA and CDR2 as FQGTGA. V gave up 5 bases and J gave up 1 base, with 13 bases separating them. The CDR3 totals 15 residues. The chain's CDR3 is CASSPQAGRTDTQYF. The DNA of the CDR3 is TGTGCCAGCAGCCCTCAGGCGGGGCGCACAGATACGCAGTATTTT.

This clone showed up just once. This chain uses TRBV6-5 with TRBJ1-1; 7 bases align to TRBD1. Germline V CDR1 and CDR2: MNHEY, SVGAGI. J lost 1 base, V lost 6 bases, and 5 bases had no gene match. The CDR3 spans 14 residues. Here the CDR3 DNA reads TGTGCCAGCAGCCGGGGACAGAGGAACACTGAAGCTTTCTTT. This sequence encodes CASSRGQRNTEAFF.

The chain recombines TRBV5-4 with TRBJ1-3; the D is unclear. The CDR3 length is 14 residues. Germline CDR1 is SGHNT and CDR2 is YYREEE (reference sequence). V was clipped by 4 bases and J by 3 bases, with 11 bases between them. The CDR3 coding sequence is TGTGCCAGCAGCCCCCAGGCTGGTGGAAACACCATATATTTT. Amino acid sequence: CASSPQAGGNTIYF.

DNA of the CDR3: TGTGCCAGTAGTCGAGGGCCGGGGAACACTGAAGCTTTCTTT. This translates into CASSRGPGNTEAFF. This sequence joins TRBV19 and TRBJ1-1; D gene unclear. There are 14 residues in the CDR3. Trimming cost V 5 bases and J 1 base, with 11 bases left between them. The germline CDR1 and CDR2 sequences are LNHDA and SQIVND (reference sequence). The complete variable domain, with remaining parts taken from reference TRBV19 and TRBJ1-1, reads DGGITQSPKYLFRKEGQNVTLSCEQNLNHDAMYWYRQDPGQGLRLIYYSQIVNDFQKGDIAEGYSVSREKKESFPLTVTSAQKNPTAFYLCASSRGPGNTEAFFGQGTRLTVV.

J is TRBJ2-5 and V is TRBV4-3; D gene uncertain. Germline V gene data show CDR1 as LGHNA and CDR2 as YSLEER. CDR3 length: 13 residues. The V end was cut by 0 bases, the J end by 5 bases, with 7 bases between. CDR3 coding DNA: TGCGCCAGCAGCCAAGAAATTGAGGAGACCCAGTACTTC. It is translated as CASSQEIEETQYF.

V gene TRBV11-2 combines with J gene TRBJ2-1, with D maybe TRBD1 (5 bases). V lost 5 bases to trimming and J lost 6 bases, with 8 bases between them. The CDR3 is made up of 12 amino acids. Germline assignment: CDR1 SGHAT and CDR2 FQNNGV. CDR3 sequence: CASSPQGNEQFF. The CDR3 coding sequence is TGTGCCAGCAGCCCCCAGGGCAATGAGCAGTTCTTC. Combining the CDR3 with reference TRBV11-2 and TRBJ2-1 gives the whole variable domain EAGVAQSPRYKIIEKRQSVAFWCNPISGHATLYWYQQILGQGPKLLIQFQNNGVVDDSQLPKDRFSAERLKGVDSTLKIQPAKLEDSAVYLCASSPQGNEQFFGPGTRLTVL.

The rearrangement links TRBV29-1 to TRBJ1-2, with D possibly TRBD1 on 5 matching bases. The CDR3 loop spans 14 amino acids. Germline loops: CDR1 SQVTM, CDR2 ANQGSEA. Trimming took 6 bases from V and 1 from J, leaving 15 bases between them. CDR3 nucleotides: TGCAGCGTGCCTGGAGGGGTTCATAACTATGGCTACACCTTC. As protein: CSVPGGVHNYGYTF.

The rearrangement uses TRBV28 and TRBJ1-5, with 7 bases that match TRBD1. This CDR3 has 15 amino acids. V dropped 4 bases and J dropped 2; count of bases not matched to a gene: 5. Looked up from germline, CDR1 is MDHEN and CDR2 is SYDVKM. CDR3 in amino acids: CASSSPTGGNQPQHF. In DNA, the CDR3 is TGTGCCAGCAGTTCTCCCACAGGGGGCAATCAGCCCCAGCATTTT.

This chain connects TRBV5-1 to TRBJ2-2, with a possible D match to TRBD1 (6 bases). Germline V gene data show CDR1 as SGHRS and CDR2 as YFSETQ. This CDR3 comprises 15 residues. Trimming left V 0 bases short and J 3 bases short, with 9 bases between. The CDR3 here is CASSLGQVDTGELFF. In DNA form, the CDR3 reads TGCGCCAGCAGCTTGGGACAGGTTGACACCGGGGAGCTGTTTTTT.

The V gene is TRBV4-1, the J gene TRBJ2-7; D remains unclear. The CDR3 spans 15 residues. Trimming stripped 0 bases from V and 2 bases from J, with 11 bases between. Germline V gives CDR1 MGHRA, CDR2 YSYEKL. CDR3 sequence: CASSQDNRITYEQYF. For the CDR3, the DNA is TGCGCCAGCAGCCAAGATAACAGAATTACCTACGAGCAGTACTTC.

This clone was detected a few times. The V call is TRBV2, the J call TRBJ1-6; no clear D. CDR1 and CDR2 from the germline V gene are SNHLY and FYNNEI. With 3 bases removed from V and 18 bases from J, the gap between germline ends came to 21 bases. This CDR3 spans 14 amino acids. Written as DNA, the CDR3 is TGTGCCAGCAGTGAGGACTCCTCGACTCCAGCGAACCACTTT. Translated: CASSEDSSTPANHF. The full variable domain, rest sourced from reference TRBV2 and TRBJ1-6, is EPEVTQTPSHQVTQMGQEVILRCVPISNHLYFYWYRQILGQKVEFLVSFYNNEISEKSEIFDDQFSVERPDGSNFTLKIRSTKLEDSAMYFCASSEDSSTPANHFGNGTRLTVT.

The chain employs TRBV6-5 and TRBJ2-1; D gene uncertain. Germline values: CDR1 MNHEY, CDR2 SVGAGI. The V gene lost 5 bases and the J gene lost 0 bases, with 8 bases spanning the gap. The CDR3 totals 14 residues. CDR3 residues: CASSLESSYNEQFF. The CDR3 bases are TGTGCCAGCAGTCTAGAGAGCTCCTACAATGAGCAGTTCTTC.

This clone was counted once. The chain uses TRBV7-2 and TRBJ2-7, with D hard to call. V was shortened by 1 base and J by 0 bases, with 4 bases between the two germline ends. Germline V CDR1 and CDR2: SGHTA, FQGNSA. This CDR3 is built from 13 residues. The CDR3 bases are TGTGCCAGCAGCTTAGATAGCTCCTACGAGCAGTACTTC. As protein: CASSLDSSYEQYF.

The gene calls are TRBV7-7 and TRBJ1-6; D is unclear. V was pared by 5 bases and J by 6 bases, with 8 bases between. Germline CDR1 SSHAT, CDR2 FNYEAQ (reference sequence). The CDR3 runs 13 residues. CDR3 sequence (DNA): TGTGCCAGCAGCCCGGGTCTTAATTCACCCCTCCACTTT. Translation: CASSPGLNSPLHF.

In DNA, the CDR3 is TGTGCCAGTAGTATCCCACGGCAGGGATGGCCGAACACTGAAGCTTTCTTT. As protein: CASSIPRQGWPNTEAFF. The chain is built from TRBV19 and TRBJ1-1; possible D gene TRBD1, 5 bases. Germline V CDR1 and CDR2: LNHDA, SQIVND (reference sequence). CDR3 length: 17 amino acids. The V end was cut by 3 bases, the J end by 1 base, with 18 bases between.

CDR3 sequence reads: CASSDAAGGYEQYF. DNA of the CDR3: TGTGCCAGTAGCGACGCCGCGGGGGGCTACGAGCAGTACTTC. The chain has TRBV19 and TRBJ2-7; 8 bases are a match to TRBD2. V lost 6 bases to trimming and J lost 3 bases; unmatched junction nucleotides: 7. The CDR3 spans 14 residues. Germline V gene data show CDR1 as LNHDA and CDR2 as SQIVND (reference sequence). The entire variable domain, with the rest obtained from reference TRBV19 and TRBJ2-7, is as follows: DGGITQSPKYLFRKEGQNVTLSCEQNLNHDAMYWYRQDPGQGLRLIYYSQIVNDFQKGDIAEGYSVSREKKESFPLTVTSAQKNPTAFYLCASSDAAGGYEQYFGPGTRLTVT.

The rearrangement uses TRBV6-5 and TRBJ1-2; D unresolved. V was shortened by 11 bases and J by 0 bases, with 13 bases between the two germline ends. The CDR3 spans 13 residues. Germline assignment: CDR1 MNHEY and CDR2 SVGAGI. This CDR3 is CASRASTNYGYTF. CDR3 in DNA: TGTGCCTCGAGGGCCTCAACTAACTATGGCTACACCTTC.

The V gene is TRBV5-4, the J gene TRBJ2-7; TRBD2 might be the D (7 bases). V shed 0 bases and J shed 7 bases, with 17 bases lying between them. Germline assignment: CDR1 SGHNT and CDR2 YYREEE (reference sequence). The CDR3 runs to 15 residues. In DNA form, the CDR3 reads TGTGCCAGCAGCTTGGGGCGGGGGCTGGGCGGGGAGCAGTACTTC. Translated: CASSLGRGLGGEQYF.

This sequence joins TRBV9 and TRBJ2-7; 7 bases are shared with TRBD1. J was trimmed by 0 bases and V by 4 bases; bases with no gene match: 7. CDR1 is SGDLS, CDR2 YYNGEE, per germline. This CDR3 has 15 amino acids. CDR3 DNA: TGTGCCAGCAGCCGGGGACAGATTAGCTCCTACGAGCAGTACTTC. Its translation is CASSRGQISSYEQYF.

The chain uses TRBV5-1 and TRBJ2-1; D might be TRBD2 (6 bases). V gave up 4 bases and J gave up 5 bases, with 16 bases separating them. The CDR3 is made up of 15 amino acids. Per the germline V gene, CDR1 is SGHRS and CDR2 is YFSETQ. The CDR3 DNA sequence: TGCGCCAGCAGCCCTGGCGGGGTAGGGGACAATGAGCAGTTCTTC. Translated, it gives CASSPGGVGDNEQFF.

The gene calls are TRBV4-2 and TRBJ1-3; D gene ambiguous. The germline V gene encodes CDR1 LGHNA and CDR2 YNFKEQ. The ends were cut back, 1 base at V and 0 bases at J, with 10 bases in the middle. There are 16 residues in the CDR3. The chain's CDR3 is CASSQAALSSGNTIYF. CDR3 bases: TGTGCCAGCAGCCAAGCTGCGTTAAGCTCTGGAAACACCATATATTTT.

This sequence joins TRBV7-2 and TRBJ2-5, with 9 nucleotides matching TRBD2. The CDR3 runs to 18 residues. Germline V gene lookup returns CDR1 SGHTA and CDR2 FQGNSA. The junction had 17 bases not matched to a gene; V was cut back by 4 bases and J by 5 bases. The CDR3 loop is CASSSMLAGRRRGETQYF. The CDR3 coding sequence is TGTGCCAGCAGCTCGATGCTAGCGGGGAGGCGGCGGGGGGAGACCCAGTACTTC.

The chain uses TRBV5-1 and TRBJ2-3; TRBD2 is a possible D gene (6 bases). The CDR3 sequence is 14 residues long. Germline lookup yields CDR1 SGHRS and CDR2 YFSETQ. The germline V and J ends were trimmed by 2 bases and 2 bases, with 9 bases remaining between them. The CDR3 loop is CASSFERVTDTQYF. CDR3 nucleotide sequence: TGCGCCAGCAGCTTTGAGCGGGTCACAGATACGCAGTATTTT.

The CDR3 DNA follows: TGTGCCAGCAGCGCCAGCGGGGCAGATGGCTACACCTTC. Translated, it gives CASSASGADGYTF. This chain links TRBV9 with TRBJ1-2, with D perhaps TRBD1 (5 bases). Germline loops: CDR1 SGDLS, CDR2 YYNGEE. V lost 3 bases to trimming and J lost 6 bases, with 12 bases between them. This CDR3 is 13 amino acids long.

The chain recombines TRBV11-1 with TRBJ2-3, with D perhaps matching TRBD2 (5 bases). CDR1 is SGHAT, CDR2 FQDESV, per germline (reference sequence). The CDR3 contains 11 residues. The ends were cut back, 5 bases at V and 12 bases at J, with 12 bases in the middle. DNA for the CDR3: TGTGCCAGCAGCCTACTAGAGATCCAGTATTTT. Translated: CASSLLEIQYF.

This chain links TRBV6-1 with TRBJ1-2; 8 nucleotides agree with TRBD1. The CDR3 length is 11 residues. Germline V gene sequence: CDR1 MNHNS, CDR2 SASEGT. V shed 8 bases, J shed 12 bases, and the junction held 8 bases outside the gene matches. CDR3 amino acids: CASPGTGGHTF. CDR3 DNA sequence: TGTGCCAGCCCAGGGACAGGTGGGCACACCTTC.

This chain links TRBV7-2 with TRBJ2-1; perhaps TRBD1 as D (5 bases). V gave up 2 bases and J gave up 0 bases, with 17 bases separating them. Looked up from germline, CDR1 is SGHTA and CDR2 is FQGNSA. The CDR3 sequence is 18 residues long. The CDR3 here is CASSLIGDSVSSYNEQFF. CDR3 nucleotide sequence: TGTGCCAGCAGCTTAATAGGGGATTCGGTAAGCTCCTACAATGAGCAGTTCTTC.

The chain uses TRBV2 and TRBJ2-1; the match to TRBD2 covers 10 bases. Per the germline V gene, CDR1 is SNHLY and CDR2 is FYNNEI. The CDR3 totals 15 residues. V dropped 4 bases and J dropped 6; count of bases not matched to a gene: 6. CDR3 region: CASSVSGGAVNEQFF. The CDR3 nucleotides are TGTGCCAGCAGTGTCAGCGGGGGGGCGGTCAATGAGCAGTTCTTC.

The rearrangement joins TRBV7-3 to TRBJ1-5; a weak D match, TRBD1 (5 bases). The CDR3 is 20 amino acids. The germline gives CDR1 SGHTA, CDR2 FQGTGA. The V and J ends lost 5 bases and 0 bases respectively, with 26 bases between them. CDR3 DNA sequence: TGTGCCAGCAGCAAAACCCAGGGCGGATCCCGGGGGTATAGCAATCAGCCCCAGCATTTT. Translating gives CASSKTQGGSRGYSNQPQHF.

This rearrangement joins TRBV7-9 to TRBJ2-1; 7 bases line up with TRBD2. From germline, CDR1 is SEHNR and CDR2 FQNEAQ (reference sequence). This CDR3 region has 11 residues. Trimming removed 1 base from V and 12 bases from J; junction bases left unmatched: 0. This chain's CDR3 is CASSLGGGQFF. The CDR3 DNA sequence: TGTGCCAGCAGCTTAGGGGGGGGGCAGTTCTTC.

This clone was seen only once. This chain connects TRBV18 to TRBJ2-5; maybe TRBD1 (5 bases). CDR1 KGHSH and CDR2 LQKENI come from the germline V gene. The CDR3 loop spans 16 amino acids. V gave up 1 base and J gave up 5 bases, with 17 bases separating them. The CDR3 nucleotides are TGTGCCAGCTCACCACTTCCAGGGCCCCCAGGGGAGACCCAGTACTTC. Protein: CASSPLPGPPGETQYF.